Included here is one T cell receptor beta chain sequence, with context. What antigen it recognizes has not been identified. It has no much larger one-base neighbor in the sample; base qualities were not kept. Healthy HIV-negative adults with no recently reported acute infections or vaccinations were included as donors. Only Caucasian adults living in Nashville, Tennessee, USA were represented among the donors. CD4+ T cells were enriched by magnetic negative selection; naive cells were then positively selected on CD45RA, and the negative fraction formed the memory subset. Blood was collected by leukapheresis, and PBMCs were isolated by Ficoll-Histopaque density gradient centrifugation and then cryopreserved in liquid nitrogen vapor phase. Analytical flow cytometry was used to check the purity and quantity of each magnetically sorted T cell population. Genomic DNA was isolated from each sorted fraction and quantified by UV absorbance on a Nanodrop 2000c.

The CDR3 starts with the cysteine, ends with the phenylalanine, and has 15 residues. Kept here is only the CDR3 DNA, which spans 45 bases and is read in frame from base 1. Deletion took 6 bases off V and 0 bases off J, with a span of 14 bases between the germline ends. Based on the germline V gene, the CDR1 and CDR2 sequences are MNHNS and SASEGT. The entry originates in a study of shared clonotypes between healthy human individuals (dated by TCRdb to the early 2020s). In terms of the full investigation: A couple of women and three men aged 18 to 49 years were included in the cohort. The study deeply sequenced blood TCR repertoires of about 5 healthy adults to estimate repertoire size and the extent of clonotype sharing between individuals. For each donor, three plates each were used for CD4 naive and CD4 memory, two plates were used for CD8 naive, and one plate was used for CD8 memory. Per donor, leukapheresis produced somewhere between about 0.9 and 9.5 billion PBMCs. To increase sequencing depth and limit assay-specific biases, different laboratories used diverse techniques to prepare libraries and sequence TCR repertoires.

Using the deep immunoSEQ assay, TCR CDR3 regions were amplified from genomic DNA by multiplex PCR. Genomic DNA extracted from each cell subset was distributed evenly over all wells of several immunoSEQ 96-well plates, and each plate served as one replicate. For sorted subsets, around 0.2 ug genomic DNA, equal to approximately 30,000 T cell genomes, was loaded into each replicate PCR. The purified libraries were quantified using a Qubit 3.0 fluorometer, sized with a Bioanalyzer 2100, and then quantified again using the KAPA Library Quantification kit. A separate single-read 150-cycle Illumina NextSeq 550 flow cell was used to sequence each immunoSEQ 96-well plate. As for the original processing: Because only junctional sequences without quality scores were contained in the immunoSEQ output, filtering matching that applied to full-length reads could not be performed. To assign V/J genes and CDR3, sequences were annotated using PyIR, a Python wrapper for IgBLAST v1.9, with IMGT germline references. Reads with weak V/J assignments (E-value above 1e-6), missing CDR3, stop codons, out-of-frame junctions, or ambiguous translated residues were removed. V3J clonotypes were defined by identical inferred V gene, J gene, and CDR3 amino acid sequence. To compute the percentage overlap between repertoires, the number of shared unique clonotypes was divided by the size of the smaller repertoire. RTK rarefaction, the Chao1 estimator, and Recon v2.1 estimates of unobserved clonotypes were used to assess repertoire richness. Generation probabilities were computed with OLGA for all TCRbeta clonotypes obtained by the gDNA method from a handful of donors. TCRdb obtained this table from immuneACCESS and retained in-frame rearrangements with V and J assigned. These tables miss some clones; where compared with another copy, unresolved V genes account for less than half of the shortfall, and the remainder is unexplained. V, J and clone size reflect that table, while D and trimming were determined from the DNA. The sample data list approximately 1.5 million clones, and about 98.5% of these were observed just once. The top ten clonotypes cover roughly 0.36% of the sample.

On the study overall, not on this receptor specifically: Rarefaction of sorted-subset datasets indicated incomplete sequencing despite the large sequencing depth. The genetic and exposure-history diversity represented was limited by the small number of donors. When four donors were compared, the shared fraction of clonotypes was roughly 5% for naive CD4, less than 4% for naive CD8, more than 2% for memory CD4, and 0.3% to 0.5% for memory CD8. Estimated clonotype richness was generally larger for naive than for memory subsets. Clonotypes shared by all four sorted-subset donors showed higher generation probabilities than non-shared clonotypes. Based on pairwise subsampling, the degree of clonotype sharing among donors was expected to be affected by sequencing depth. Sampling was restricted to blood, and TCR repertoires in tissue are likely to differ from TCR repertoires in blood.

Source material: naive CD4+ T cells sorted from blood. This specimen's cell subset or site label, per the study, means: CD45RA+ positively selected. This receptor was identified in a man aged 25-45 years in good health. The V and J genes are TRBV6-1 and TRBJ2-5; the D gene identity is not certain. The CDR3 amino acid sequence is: CASRLLRSNQETQYF. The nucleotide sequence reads TGTGCCAGCAGGCTACTTAGGAGTAACCAAGAGACCCAGTACTTC.